This T cell receptor beta chain was sequenced in a study of blood T cell repertoires in COVID-19. Study-level background: Spain, Italy and the United States supplied samples that represented acute and convalescent COVID-19.

Clones were read by immunoSEQ multiplex PCR, and TCRdb kept only the in-frame ones, dropping some. The profile shows hundreds of thousands of clones, roughly 80% of them singletons. There are 13 residues in the CDR3. Germline V gene data show CDR1 as MDHEN and CDR2 as SYDVKM. The ends were cut back, 2 bases at V and 4 bases at J, with 8 bases in the middle. The sample comprised peripheral blood. The chain uses TRBV28 and TRBJ1-2, with D unresolved. The receptor comes from a woman of 80 years or more with active or convalescent COVID-19. This chain's CDR3 is CASSLLQFYGYTF. As DNA, the CDR3 is TGTGCCAGCAGTTTACTCCAGTTCTATGGCTACACCTTC.